This TCR beta chain was profiled in a study of OX40 agonist ivuxolimab in advanced cancers. Turning to the study itself: With a range of 23 to 79, age averaged approximately 54 years, and approximately 83% were male. Partial responses were observed in three patients, of whom one had hepatocellular carcinoma and two had cutaneous melanoma. Study conclusions and caveats: Average numbers of expanded clones were greater in CD8+ T cells than in CD4+.

The data were produced by immunoSEQ multiplex PCR, yet TCRdb's version contains in-frame clones alone and is incomplete. The sample has about 76,000 clones, roughly 85% seen once; the top ten hold roughly 0.61%. Worth noting for this clone: The antigen remains unidentified.

The length of the CDR3 is 14 residues. V lost 4 bases, J lost 9 bases, and 17 bases lay in between. Germline V gives CDR1 SGHRS, CDR2 YFSETQ. The chain uses TRBV5-1 and TRBJ2-1; D tentatively reads TRBD1 or TRBD2 (7 bases each). The specimen was CD4+ or CD8+ T cells sorted from blood, collected in a trial of the OX40 agonist ivuxolimab. This clonotype originated in an adult with an advanced solid tumor such as melanoma, head and neck, liver or kidney cancer. Here the CDR3 reads CASSPGQGGVEQFF. DNA for the CDR3: TGCGCCAGCAGCCCTGGCCAGGGGGGGGTTGAGCAGTTCTTC.